This record concerns one TCR beta chain sequence. The same CDR3 also results from other DNA sequences found in this sample. This record comes from a study of cytotoxic CD8 clonotypes in ibrutinib-treated CLL. Assay: immunoSEQ multiplex PCR; the TCRdb copy retains only in-frame clones and omits some. The sample holds hundreds of thousands of clones, 60% to 80% seen once. There are 15 residues in the CDR3. Trimming removed 1 base at V and 0 bases at J, with 9 bases between. Germline CDR1 is SGHRS and CDR2 is YFSETQ. This specimen was PBMCs, taken after 12 months of ibrutinib treatment. The TCR was taken from a human donor with chronic lymphocytic leukemia. The V call is TRBV5-1, the J call TRBJ2-3; D gene uncertain. CDR3 residues: CASSLRPSSTDTQYF. For the CDR3, the DNA is TGCGCCAGCAGCTTGCGGCCTTCTAGCACAGATACGCAGTATTTT.